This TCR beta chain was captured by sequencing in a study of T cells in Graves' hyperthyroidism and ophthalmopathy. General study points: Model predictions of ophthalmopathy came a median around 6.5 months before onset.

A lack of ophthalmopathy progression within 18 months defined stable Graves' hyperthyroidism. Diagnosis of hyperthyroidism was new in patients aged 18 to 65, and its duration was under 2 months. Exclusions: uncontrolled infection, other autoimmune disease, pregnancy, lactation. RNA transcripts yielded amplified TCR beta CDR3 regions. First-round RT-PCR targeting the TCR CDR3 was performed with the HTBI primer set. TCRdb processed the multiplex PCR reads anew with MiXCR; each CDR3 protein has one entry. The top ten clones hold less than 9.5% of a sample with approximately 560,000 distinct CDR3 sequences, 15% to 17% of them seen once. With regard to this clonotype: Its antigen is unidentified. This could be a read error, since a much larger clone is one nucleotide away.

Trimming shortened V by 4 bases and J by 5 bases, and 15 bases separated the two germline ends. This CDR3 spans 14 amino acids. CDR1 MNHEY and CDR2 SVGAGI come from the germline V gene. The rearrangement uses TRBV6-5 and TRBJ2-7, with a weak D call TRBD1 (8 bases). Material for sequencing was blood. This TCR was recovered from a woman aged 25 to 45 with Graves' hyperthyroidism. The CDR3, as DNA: TGTGCCAGCAGTTTGACAGGGGAGGGCCACGAGCAGTACTTC. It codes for CASSLTGEGHEQYF.